The clone carrying this T cell receptor (beta chain) was counted ten times or more. Each CDR3 protein is one row after TCRdb ran MiXCR on the RT-PCR reads. The sample consists of around 850,000 distinct CDR3 sequences, less than 20% of them appearing once. The data stem from a study of response to subunit inactivated influenza vaccine. V shed 4 bases and J shed 3 bases, with 16 bases lying between them. This CDR3 has 14 amino acids. Germline V gives CDR1 DFQATT, CDR2 SNEGSKA (reference sequence). This receptor was obtained from a man in his fifties who received an inactivated influenza vaccine. Material: PBMCs from blood, obtained about 5 days after vaccination. The chain employs TRBV20-1 and TRBJ2-7; tentative D call: TRBD2 (5 bases). CDR3 bases: TGCAGTGCTACGCCAGTTAGGACTGGCTACGAGCAGTACTTC. It encodes CSATPVRTGYEQYF.